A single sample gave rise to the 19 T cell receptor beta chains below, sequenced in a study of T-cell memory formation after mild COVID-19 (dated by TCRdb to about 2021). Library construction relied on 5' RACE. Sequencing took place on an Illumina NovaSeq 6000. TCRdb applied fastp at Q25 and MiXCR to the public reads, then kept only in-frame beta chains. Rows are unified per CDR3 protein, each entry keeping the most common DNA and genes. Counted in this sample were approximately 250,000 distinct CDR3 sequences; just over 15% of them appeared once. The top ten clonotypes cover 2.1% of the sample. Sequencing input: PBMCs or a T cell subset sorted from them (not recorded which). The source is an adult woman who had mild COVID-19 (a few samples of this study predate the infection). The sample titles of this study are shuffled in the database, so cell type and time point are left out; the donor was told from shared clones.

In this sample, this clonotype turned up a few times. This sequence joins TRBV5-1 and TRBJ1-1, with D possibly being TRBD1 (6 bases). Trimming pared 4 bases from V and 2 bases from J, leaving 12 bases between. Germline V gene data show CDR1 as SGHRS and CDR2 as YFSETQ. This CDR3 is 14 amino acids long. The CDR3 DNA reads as TGCGCCAGCAGCCCTCGGACAGATAACACTGAAGCTTTCTTT. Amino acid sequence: CASSPRTDNTEAFF.

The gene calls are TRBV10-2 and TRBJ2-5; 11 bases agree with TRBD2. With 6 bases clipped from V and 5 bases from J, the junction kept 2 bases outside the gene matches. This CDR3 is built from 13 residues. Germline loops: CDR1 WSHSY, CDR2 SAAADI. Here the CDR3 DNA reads TGCGCCAGCAGGGGACTAGCGGCGGAGACCCAGTACTTC. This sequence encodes CASRGLAAETQYF.

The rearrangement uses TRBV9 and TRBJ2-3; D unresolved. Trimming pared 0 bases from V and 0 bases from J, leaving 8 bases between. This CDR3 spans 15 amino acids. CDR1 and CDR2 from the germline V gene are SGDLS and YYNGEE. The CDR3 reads CASSVGRSSTDTQYF. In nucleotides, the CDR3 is TGTGCCAGCAGCGTAGGACGCTCTAGCACAGATACGCAGTATTTT.

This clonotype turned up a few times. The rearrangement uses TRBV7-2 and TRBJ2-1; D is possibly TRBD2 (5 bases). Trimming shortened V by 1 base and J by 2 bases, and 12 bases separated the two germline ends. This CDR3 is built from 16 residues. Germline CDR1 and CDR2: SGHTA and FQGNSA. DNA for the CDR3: TGTGCCAGCAGCTTAGTTTCCGGGAAGACCTACAATGAGCAGTTCTTC. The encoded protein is CASSLVSGKTYNEQFF.

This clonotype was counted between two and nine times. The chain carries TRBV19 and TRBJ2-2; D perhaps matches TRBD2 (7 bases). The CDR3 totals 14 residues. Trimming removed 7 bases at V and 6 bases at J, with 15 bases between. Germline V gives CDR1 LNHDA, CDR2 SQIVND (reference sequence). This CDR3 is CASTLGGGPGELFF. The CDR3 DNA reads TGTGCCAGTACCCTAGGCGGGGGCCCCGGGGAGCTGTTTTTT.

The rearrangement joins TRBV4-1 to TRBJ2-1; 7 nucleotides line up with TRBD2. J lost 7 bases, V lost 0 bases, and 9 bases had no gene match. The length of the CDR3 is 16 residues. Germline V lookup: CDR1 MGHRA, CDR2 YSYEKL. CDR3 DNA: TGCGCCAGCAGCCAAGAGGTCCGGGGGAGGGTAAATGAGCAGTTCTTC. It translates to CASSQEVRGRVNEQFF.

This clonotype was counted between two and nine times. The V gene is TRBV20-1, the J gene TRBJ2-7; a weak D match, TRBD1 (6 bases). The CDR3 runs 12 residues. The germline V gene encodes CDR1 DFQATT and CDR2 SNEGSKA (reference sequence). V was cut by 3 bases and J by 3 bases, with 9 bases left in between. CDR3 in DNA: TGCAGTGCTAGGAGGGGGTTCTACGAGCAGTACTTC. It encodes CSARRGFYEQYF.

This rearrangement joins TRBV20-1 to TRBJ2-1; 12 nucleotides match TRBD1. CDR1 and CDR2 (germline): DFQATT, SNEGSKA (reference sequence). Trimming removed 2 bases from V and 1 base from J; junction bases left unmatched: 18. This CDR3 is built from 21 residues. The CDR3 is CSARKKLGDRGPLDSYNEQFF. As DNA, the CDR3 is TGCAGTGCTAGAAAGAAGTTGGGGGACAGGGGGCCCCTGGATTCCTACAATGAGCAGTTCTTC.

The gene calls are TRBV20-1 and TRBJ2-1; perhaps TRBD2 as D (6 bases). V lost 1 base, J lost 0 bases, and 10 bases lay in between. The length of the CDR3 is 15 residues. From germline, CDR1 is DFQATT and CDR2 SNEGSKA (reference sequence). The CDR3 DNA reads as TGCAGTGCTAGAGGTCCGACTAGCTCCTACAATGAGCAGTTCTTC. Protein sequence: CSARGPTSSYNEQFF.

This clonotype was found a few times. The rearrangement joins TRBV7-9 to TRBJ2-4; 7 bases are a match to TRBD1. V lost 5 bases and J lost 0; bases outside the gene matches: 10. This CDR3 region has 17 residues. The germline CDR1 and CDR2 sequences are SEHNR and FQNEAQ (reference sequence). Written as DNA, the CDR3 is TGTGCCAGCAGCGCTCCCGGGACAGCCTTAGCCAAAAACATTCAGTACTTC. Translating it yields CASSAPGTALAKNIQYF.

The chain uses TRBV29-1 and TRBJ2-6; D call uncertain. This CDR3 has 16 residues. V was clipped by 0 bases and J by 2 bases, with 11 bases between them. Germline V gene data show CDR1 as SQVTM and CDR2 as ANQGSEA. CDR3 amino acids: CSVEDPVAAGANVLTF. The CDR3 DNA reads TGCAGCGTTGAAGATCCGGTCGCGGCTGGGGCCAACGTCCTGACTTTC.

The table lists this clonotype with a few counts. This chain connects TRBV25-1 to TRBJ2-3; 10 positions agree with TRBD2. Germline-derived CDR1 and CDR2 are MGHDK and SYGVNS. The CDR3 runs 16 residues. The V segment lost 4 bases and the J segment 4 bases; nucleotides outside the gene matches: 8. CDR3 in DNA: TGTGCCAGCAGTGCGTCTAGCGGGAGTGGTTCAGATACGCAGTATTTT. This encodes CASSASSGSGSDTQYF.

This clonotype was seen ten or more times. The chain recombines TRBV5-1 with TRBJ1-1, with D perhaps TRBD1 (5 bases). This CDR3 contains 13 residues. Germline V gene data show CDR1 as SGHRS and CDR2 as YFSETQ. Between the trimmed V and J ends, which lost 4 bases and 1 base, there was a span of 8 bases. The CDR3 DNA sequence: TGCGCCAGCAGCCGGAGGGGGAACACTGAAGCTTTCTTT. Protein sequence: CASSRRGNTEAFF. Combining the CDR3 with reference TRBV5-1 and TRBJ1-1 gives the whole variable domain KAGVTQTPRYLIKTRGQQVTLSCSPISGHRSVSWYQQTPGQGLQFLFEYFSETQRNKGNFPGRFSGRQFSNSRSEMNVSTLELGDSALYLCASSRRGNTEAFFGQGTRLTVV.

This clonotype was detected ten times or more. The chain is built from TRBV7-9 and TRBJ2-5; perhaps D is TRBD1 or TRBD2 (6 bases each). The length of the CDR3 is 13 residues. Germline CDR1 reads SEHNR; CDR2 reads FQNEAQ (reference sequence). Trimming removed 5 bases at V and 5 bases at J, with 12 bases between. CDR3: CASSPEGGETQYF. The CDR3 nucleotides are TGTGCCAGCAGCCCCGAAGGGGGGGAGACCCAGTACTTC.

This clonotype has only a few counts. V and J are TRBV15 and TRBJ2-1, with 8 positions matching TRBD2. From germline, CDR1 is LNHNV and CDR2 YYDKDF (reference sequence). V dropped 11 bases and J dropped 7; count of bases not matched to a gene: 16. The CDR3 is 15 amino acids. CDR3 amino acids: CAASPGGVRANEQFF. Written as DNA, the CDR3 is TGTGCCGCCTCACCGGGGGGGGTACGTGCAAATGAGCAGTTCTTC.

This chain's CDR3 is CASSDPTGLETQYF. The CDR3 nucleotides read TGTGCCAGCAGTGACCCCACAGGGTTGGAGACCCAGTACTTC. This rearrangement joins TRBV25-1 to TRBJ2-5; tentative D call: TRBD1 (6 bases). Germline CDR1 and CDR2: MGHDK and SYGVNS. Trimming cost V 3 bases and J 5 bases, with 13 bases left between them. The CDR3 loop spans 14 amino acids.

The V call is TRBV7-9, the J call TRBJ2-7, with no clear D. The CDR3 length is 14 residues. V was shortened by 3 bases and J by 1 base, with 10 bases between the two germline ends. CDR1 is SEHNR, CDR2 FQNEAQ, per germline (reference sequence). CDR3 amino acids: CASSFGRSSYEQYF. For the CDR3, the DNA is TGTGCCAGCAGCTTTGGACGGTCGTCCTACGAGCAGTACTTC.

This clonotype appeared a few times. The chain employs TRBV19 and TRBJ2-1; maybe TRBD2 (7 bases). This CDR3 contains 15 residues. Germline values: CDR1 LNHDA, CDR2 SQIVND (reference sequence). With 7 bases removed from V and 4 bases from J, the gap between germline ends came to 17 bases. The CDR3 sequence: CASTTAGAVYNEQFF. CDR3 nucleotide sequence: TGTGCCAGTACCACGGCGGGGGCGGTTTACAATGAGCAGTTCTTC. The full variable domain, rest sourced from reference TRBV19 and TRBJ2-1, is DGGITQSPKYLFRKEGQNVTLSCEQNLNHDAMYWYRQDPGQGLRLIYYSQIVNDFQKGDIAEGYSVSREKKESFPLTVTSAQKNPTAFYLCASTTAGAVYNEQFFGPGTRLTVL.

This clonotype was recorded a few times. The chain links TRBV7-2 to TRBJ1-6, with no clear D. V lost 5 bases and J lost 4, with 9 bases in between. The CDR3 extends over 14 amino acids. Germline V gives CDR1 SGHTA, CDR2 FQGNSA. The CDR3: CASSPGAYNSPLHF. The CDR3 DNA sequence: TGTGCCAGCAGCCCCGGTGCTTATAATTCACCCCTCCACTTT.